The 11 T cell receptor beta chains given below trace back to one sample, sequenced in a study of cytomegalovirus exposure and HLA in healthy donors. Primers for the PCR totalled 60 Vbeta and 13 Jbeta. The data were produced by immunoSEQ multiplex PCR, yet TCRdb's version contains in-frame clones alone and is incomplete. Among about 130,000 clones, roughly 79% were seen once, and the ten largest hold around 2%. Material for sequencing was PBMCs. The receptors here all came from a woman aged 45-59 years in good health and CMV-seronegative.

The chain joins TRBV9 to TRBJ2-2, with TRBD1 as a possible D gene (5 bases). Germline values: CDR1 SGDLS, CDR2 YYNGEE. The CDR3 sequence is 16 residues long. V lost 1 base, J lost 0 bases, and 10 bases lay in between. The CDR3 bases are TGTGCCAGCAGCGTATTTGGACACTCGAACACCGGGGAGCTGTTTTTT. Amino acid sequence: CASSVFGHSNTGELFF.

The chain links TRBV4-2 to TRBJ2-5, with TRBD2 matching 9 bases. CDR3 size: 17 residues. Germline CDR1 LGHNA, CDR2 YNFKEQ. Trimming at V came to 4 bases and at J to 2 bases, leaving 11 bases not matched to a gene. The CDR3 here is CASSRDSSGIFQETQYF. DNA for the CDR3: TGTGCCAGCAGCCGCGATTCTAGCGGGATATTTCAAGAGACCCAGTACTTC.

This clone was recorded only once. The chain recombines TRBV5-4 with TRBJ1-2; 7 nucleotides agree with TRBD1. CDR3 length equals 16 residues. The germline CDR1 and CDR2 sequences are SGHNT and YYREEE (reference sequence). V lost 3 bases, J lost 1 base, and 9 bases stayed unmatched. This CDR3 reads CASSWGTAGGNYGYTF. CDR3 bases: TGTGCCAGCAGCTGGGGGACCGCAGGGGGTAACTATGGCTACACCTTC.

This clone was counted a few times. The V and J genes are TRBV5-8 and TRBJ1-1; D not certain. Germline V lookup: CDR1 SGHTS, CDR2 YDEGEE. There are 14 residues in the CDR3. V lost 0 bases and J lost 2, with 8 bases in between. CDR3 in amino acids: CASSLGSVNTEAFF. The CDR3 nucleotides read TGTGCCAGCAGCTTGGGTTCCGTTAACACTGAAGCTTTCTTT.

V and J are TRBV19 and TRBJ2-1, with 10 bases matching TRBD1. The germline V gene encodes CDR1 LNHDA and CDR2 SQIVND (reference sequence). The CDR3 runs 15 residues. J gave up 9 bases and V 3 bases, and 8 bases lay outside the gene matches. CDR3 in DNA: TGTGCCAGTAGTATTGGACAGGGGGAGTTCGGTGAGCAGTTCTTC. As protein: CASSIGQGEFGEQFF.

CDR3: CASSPQGSSSRGYTF. CDR3 sequence (DNA): TGTGCCAGCAGTCCCCAAGGAAGTTCCTCTAGAGGCTACACCTTC. The rearrangement uses TRBV6-1 and TRBJ1-2, with D unresolved. Germline loops: CDR1 MNHNS, CDR2 SASEGT. The CDR3 runs 15 residues. V was pared by 5 bases and J by 8 bases, with 21 bases between.

This clone was seen just once. The genes are TRBV27 and TRBJ2-7, with 10 bases matching TRBD1. CDR3 length: 15 amino acids. CDR1 and CDR2 from the germline V gene are MNHEY and SMNVEV (reference sequence). The J segment lost 2 bases and the V segment lost 7 bases, leaving 8 bases of the junction unmatched. The CDR3 DNA reads as TGTGCCAGCAAATCTTTGGGACAGGGGACCTACGAGCAGTACTTC. Amino acid sequence: CASKSLGQGTYEQYF.

The chain employs TRBV7-2 and TRBJ1-2; D is unresolved. Trimming left V 2 bases short and J 4 bases short, with 5 bases between. Germline V CDR1 and CDR2: SGHTA, FQGNSA. CDR3 length: 12 residues. The CDR3 protein is CASSLRGYGYTF. CDR3 nucleotides: TGTGCCAGCAGCTTACGGGGCTATGGCTACACCTTC. Complete variable domain (other parts from reference TRBV7-2 and TRBJ1-2): GAGVSQSPSNKVTEKGKDVELRCDPISGHTALYWYRQSLGQGLEFLIYFQGNSAPDKSGLPSDRFSAERTGGSVSTLTIQRTQQEDSAVYLCASSLRGYGYTFGSGTRLTVV.

This chain connects TRBV10-3 to TRBJ1-5, with D perhaps TRBD1 (5 bases). The germline CDR1 and CDR2 sequences are ENHRY and SYGVKD. With 0 bases removed from V and 7 bases from J, the gap between germline ends came to 7 bases. This CDR3 has 13 residues. The CDR3 region is CAISESGAQPQHF. The DNA of the CDR3 is TGTGCCATCAGTGAGTCAGGGGCCCAGCCCCAGCATTTT.

This clone showed up just a few times. CDR3 sequence (DNA): TGTGCCTGGAGTAAATGGGGGGACAGGGTAAACTATGGCTACACCTTC. Protein: CAWSKWGDRVNYGYTF. The J gene is TRBJ1-2, the V gene TRBV30; 9 bases fit TRBD1. CDR3 length: 16 amino acids. The junction had 9 bases not matched to a gene; V was cut back by 2 bases and J by 2 bases. Germline CDR1 and CDR2: GTSNPN and SVGIG (reference sequence).

This rearrangement joins TRBV30 to TRBJ1-1, with D perhaps TRBD1 (5 bases). Trimming took 2 bases from V and 6 from J, leaving 19 bases between them. The CDR3 spans 15 residues. Looked up from germline, CDR1 is GTSNPN and CDR2 is SVGIG (reference sequence). The CDR3 loop is CAWSQGGAARAEAFF. The CDR3 DNA follows: TGTGCCTGGAGTCAAGGAGGGGCAGCTAGGGCTGAAGCTTTCTTT.